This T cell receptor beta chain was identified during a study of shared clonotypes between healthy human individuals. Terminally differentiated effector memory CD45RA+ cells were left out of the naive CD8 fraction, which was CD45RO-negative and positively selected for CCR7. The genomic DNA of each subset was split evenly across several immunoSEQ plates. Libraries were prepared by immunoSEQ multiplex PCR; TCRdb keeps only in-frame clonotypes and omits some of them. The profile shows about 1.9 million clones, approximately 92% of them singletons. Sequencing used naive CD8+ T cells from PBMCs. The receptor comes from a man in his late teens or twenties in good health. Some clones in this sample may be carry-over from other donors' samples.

CDR3 in DNA: TGTGCCAGCAGTAAAGGGGGCTTCTCCTACGAGCAGTACTTC. Translating gives CASSKGGFSYEQYF. The gene calls are TRBV28 and TRBJ2-7, with 7 bases lining up with TRBD1. V lost 5 bases, J lost 0 bases, and 4 bases stayed unmatched. The CDR3 is 14 residues long. Per germline, CDR1 MDHEN and CDR2 SYDVKM.